Below, one TCR beta chain is given with its context. Antigen: not known. This specimen belongs to a study of identical twins. Study results and caveats: Conclusions relied on cross-sectional statistical analysis, not following the same donors.

The germline V gene has CDR1 SGHRS and CDR2 YFSETQ. The CDR3 consists of 16 residues. V lost 4 bases and J lost 5, with 19 bases in between. Healthy Caucasians made up all donors. cDNA molecules carried unique molecular identifiers, and template switching added a universal primer site. TCRdb independently ran MiXCR on the 5' RACE reads; one entry per CDR3 protein. In the table there are approximately 1.8 million distinct CDR3 sequences, 25% to 35% of which are singletons. V is TRBV5-1 and J is TRBJ2-1; possible D gene TRBD2, 7 bases. Material for sequencing was cord blood. The clonotype comes from a newborn girl in good health. CDR3 bases: TGCGCCAGCAGCGATTATAGAAGGGGGGGGCACAATGAGCAGTTCTTC. Protein sequence: CASSDYRRGGHNEQFF.